These 14 T cell receptor beta chains came from one sample sequenced in a study of control samples from healthy donors and cancer patients. Measured with immunoSEQ multiplex PCR; TCRdb has only the in-frame clones, and not every one. Of fewer than 500,000 clones in the sample, 90% were seen once. Sequencing input: PBMCs. All receptors come from a man in his forties with head and neck cancer.

V gene TRBV30 combines with J gene TRBJ2-7; TRBD1 agrees at 8 bases. The CDR3 is made up of 13 amino acids. Germline values: CDR1 GTSNPN, CDR2 SVGIG (reference sequence). The CDR3 region has the DNA TGTTACTCAGCCCGGGACAGGATGTACGAGCAGTACTTC. Encoded protein: CYSARDRMYEQYF.

This chain connects TRBV6-4 to TRBJ1-1; D remains ambiguous. V was clipped by 2 bases and J by 2 bases, with 9 bases between them. Germline V gene data show CDR1 as MRHNA and CDR2 as SNTAGT. The length of the CDR3 is 14 residues. CDR3 in amino acids: CASSDTSSNTEAFF. The CDR3, as DNA: TGTGCCAGCAGTGACACCTCCAGTAACACTGAAGCTTTCTTT.

The chain has TRBV9 and TRBJ2-3; 10 bases align to TRBD1. This CDR3 comprises 17 residues. Trimming took 0 bases from V and 4 from J; bases not matched to a gene: 8. Germline loops: CDR1 SGDLS, CDR2 YYNGEE. The CDR3 spells CASSVDAGQGVPDTQYF. The CDR3 DNA reads TGTGCCAGCAGCGTAGATGCAGGACAGGGGGTACCAGATACGCAGTATTTT.

J is TRBJ2-7 and V is TRBV19; D assignment may be TRBD1 or TRBD2 (5 bases each). Per germline, CDR1 LNHDA and CDR2 SQIVND (reference sequence). V shed 7 bases and J shed 12 bases, with 13 bases lying between them. The length of the CDR3 is 10 residues. CDR3 DNA sequence: TGTGCCAGTAAGGGGAGCGCCCTGTACTTC. Translation gives CASKGSALYF.

To note about this clone: The same CDR3 arises from other DNA sequences in this sample as well. The chain uses TRBV7-9 and TRBJ2-2, with D possibly TRBD2 on 6 matching bases. CDR3 length equals 15 residues. Germline CDR1 reads SEHNR; CDR2 reads FQNEAQ (reference sequence). V lost 2 bases, J lost 1 base, and 8 bases lay in between. CDR3 sequence (DNA): TGTGCCAGCAGCTTAACCGGGGGGAACACCGGGGAGCTGTTTTTT. This gives the protein CASSLTGGNTGELFF. Using reference TRBV7-9 and TRBJ2-2 for the parts outside the CDR3, the full variable domain is DTGVSQNPRHKITKRGQNVTFRCDPISEHNRLYWYRQTLGQGPEFLTYFQNEAQLEKSRLLSDRFSAERPKGSFSTLEIQRTEQGDSAMYLCASSLTGGNTGELFFGEGSRLTVL.

This sequence joins TRBV30 and TRBJ1-2; 9 nucleotides agree with TRBD1. Germline loops: CDR1 GTSNPN, CDR2 SVGIG (reference sequence). The CDR3 is 15 residues long. The V and J ends lost 0 bases and 4 bases, in that order; junction bases with no gene match: 6. DNA of the CDR3: TGTGCCTGGAGTGTAGACAGGGGGGTTTCCTATGGCTACACCTTC. It specifies CAWSVDRGVSYGYTF.

The chain uses TRBV2 and TRBJ1-1; TRBD1 might be the D (6 bases). Trimming stripped 10 bases from V and 7 bases from J, with 22 bases between. The germline V gene has CDR1 SNHLY and CDR2 FYNNEI. The CDR3 has 14 amino acids. The CDR3 region has the DNA TGTGCCAAACCTCCCACAGGGTCCATAGATGAAGCTTTCTTT. Translation: CAKPPTGSIDEAFF.

This clone was picked up one time. Here the CDR3 DNA reads TGTGCCAGCAGTTACTGGGGGCGCGGGTCCTATGGCTACACCTTC. This encodes CASSYWGRGSYGYTF. The J gene is TRBJ1-2, the V gene TRBV6-2 or TRBV6-3, with D possibly TRBD1 on 6 matching bases. Germline values: CDR1 MNHEY, CDR2 SVGEGT. V lost 1 base and J 4 bases, leaving 13 bases between the germline ends. There are 15 residues in the CDR3.

The CDR3 region is CATSDAGTTTGTQYF. CDR3 nucleotide sequence: TGTGCCACCAGTGATGCGGGGACTACCACAGGGACCCAGTACTTC. The chain joins TRBV24-1 to TRBJ2-5; TRBD2 matches at 7 bases. This CDR3 has 15 residues. CDR1 KGHDR and CDR2 SFDVKD come from the germline V gene. V lost 3 bases and J lost 7; bases outside the gene matches: 10.

This chain links TRBV28 with TRBJ2-2; tentatively, D is TRBD1 (6 bases). V lost 4 bases and J lost 5, with 17 bases in between. CDR1 MDHEN and CDR2 SYDVKM come from the germline V gene. This CDR3 region has 16 residues. Written as DNA, the CDR3 is TGTGCCAGCAGTTCCCCCGGGACACAAAGTACCGGGGAGCTGTTTTTT. Translating gives CASSSPGTQSTGELFF.

This clone was detected only once. The CDR3 region is CASSEVDRGGEREQFF. CDR3 bases: TGCGCCAGCAGTGAGGTCGACAGGGGAGGTGAGCGTGAGCAGTTCTTC. This chain links TRBV10-2 with TRBJ2-1; 8 nucleotides line up with TRBD1. Trimming cost V 2 bases and J 9 bases; bases outside gene matches: 12. The germline V gene encodes CDR1 WSHSY and CDR2 SAAADI. This CDR3 region has 16 residues.

Written as DNA, the CDR3 is TGTGCCAGCTCACCACCGGGACAGGGGATGAACAATGTTCAGTTCTTC. Its translation: CASSPPGQGMNNVQFF. The chain is built from TRBV18 and TRBJ2-1, with 10 bases matching TRBD1. This CDR3 is 16 amino acids long. V gave up 0 bases and J gave up 13 bases; unmatched junction bases: 12. Looked up from germline, CDR1 is KGHSH and CDR2 is LQKENI.

The chain is built from TRBV5-1 and TRBJ2-5, with TRBD2 as a possible D gene (5 bases). The CDR3 contains 14 residues. CDR1 is SGHRS and CDR2 is YFSETQ in the germline V gene. V lost 1 base and J 5 bases, leaving 12 bases between the germline ends. In DNA form, the CDR3 reads TGCGCCAGCAGCTTGAGAAGGACTGCCGAGACCCAGTACTTC. Protein sequence: CASSLRRTAETQYF.

The chain carries TRBV29-1 and TRBJ2-1; D is unresolved. Trimming took off 0 bases at V and 8 bases at J, with 11 bases between the two ends. Germline-derived CDR1 and CDR2 are SQVTM and ANQGSEA. This CDR3 spans 13 amino acids. Here the CDR3 reads CSVEDTRVYEQFF. In nucleotides, the CDR3 is TGCAGCGTTGAAGATACCCGTGTCTATGAGCAGTTCTTC.